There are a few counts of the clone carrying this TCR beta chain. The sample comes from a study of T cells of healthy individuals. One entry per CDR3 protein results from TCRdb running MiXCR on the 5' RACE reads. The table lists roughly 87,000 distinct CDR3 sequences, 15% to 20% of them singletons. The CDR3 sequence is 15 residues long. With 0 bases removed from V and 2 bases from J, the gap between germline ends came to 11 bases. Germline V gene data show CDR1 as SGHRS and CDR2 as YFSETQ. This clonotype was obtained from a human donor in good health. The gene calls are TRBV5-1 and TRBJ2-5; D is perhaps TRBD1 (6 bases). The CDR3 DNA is TGCGCCAGCAGCTTGGCCTCGGGACAACAAGAGACCCAGTACTTC. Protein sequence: CASSLASGQQETQYF.